The 24 T cell receptor beta chains listed next were all sequenced from one sample in a study of T cell responses to AZD1222 COVID-19 vaccine. Assay used: immunoSEQ multiplex PCR; TCRdb lists only in-frame clones, some missing. Here the sample spans about 110,000 clones, about nine tenths being singletons. The sequences come from peripheral blood, collected on day 0 of MenACWY control vaccination. The receptors derive from an adult in good health.

Written as DNA, the CDR3 is TGTGCCAGCAGTGATGGACGGACTAAGCGGGGCTACACCTTC. Amino acids: CASSDGRTKRGYTF. This chain links TRBV2 with TRBJ1-2; D gene uncertain. Looked up from germline, CDR1 is SNHLY and CDR2 is FYNNEI. This CDR3 region has 14 residues. The V end lost 3 bases, the J end lost 8 bases, and 16 bases lay between the germline ends.

The rearrangement links TRBV5-1 to TRBJ1-3; TRBD1 matches 8 bases. The germline CDR1 and CDR2 sequences are SGHRS and YFSETQ. The V gene end was trimmed by 3 bases and the J gene end by 0 bases; junction bases not matched to a gene: 8. The CDR3 contains 17 residues. The DNA for the CDR3 is TGCGCCAGCAGCTCGGCGGGACAGGCAGACTCTGGAAACACCATATATTTT. It specifies CASSSAGQADSGNTIYF.

This sequence joins TRBV12-5 and TRBJ2-5; D gene unclear. With 5 bases removed from V and 1 base from J, the gap between germline ends came to 5 bases. The CDR3 runs 12 residues. Looked up from germline, CDR1 is LGHNT and CDR2 is FRNRAP. CDR3 in amino acids: CASGLSQETQYF. The CDR3 DNA reads as TGTGCTAGTGGTCTAAGCCAAGAGACCCAGTACTTC.

The CDR3 region is CAWSQGLDNEQFF. CDR3 in DNA: TGTGCCTGGAGTCAGGGTCTGGACAATGAGCAGTTCTTC. The gene calls are TRBV30 and TRBJ2-1; weak D call: TRBD1 (5 bases). Germline CDR1 is GTSNPN and CDR2 is SVGIG (reference sequence). The CDR3 totals 13 residues. Trimming removed 2 bases from V and 5 bases from J, with 10 bases in between. The complete variable domain, with remaining parts taken from reference TRBV30 and TRBJ2-1, reads SQTIHQWPATLVQPVGSPLSLECTVEGTSNPNLYWYRQAAGRGLQLLFYSVGIGQISSEVPQNLSASRPQDRQFILSSKKLLLSDSGFYLCAWSQGLDNEQFFGPGTRLTVL.

The chain carries TRBV5-1 and TRBJ1-3; 8 nucleotides align to TRBD1. CDR3 length equals 14 residues. Germline lookup yields CDR1 SGHRS and CDR2 YFSETQ. Trimming removed 3 bases from V and 4 bases from J; junction bases left unmatched: 3. The CDR3 coding sequence is TGCGCCAGCAGCTCGACAGGGGAGGGAAACACCATATATTTT. Translation: CASSSTGEGNTIYF.

This clone was counted only a few times. The rearrangement joins TRBV27 to TRBJ2-7, with TRBD1 matching 7 bases. J gave up 3 bases and V 4 bases, and 9 bases lay outside the gene matches. The CDR3 contains 15 residues. CDR1 is MNHEY and CDR2 is SMNVEV in the germline V gene (reference sequence). The DNA of the CDR3 is TGTGCCAGCAGTTCACAATCGGGACAGCTCTACGAGCAGTACTTC. Protein sequence: CASSSQSGQLYEQYF.

This chain links TRBV28 with TRBJ1-1; TRBD1 is a possible D gene (5 bases). The CDR3 consists of 16 residues. Germline lookup yields CDR1 MDHEN and CDR2 SYDVKM. Between the trimmed V and J ends, which lost 5 bases and 6 bases, there was a span of 22 bases. CDR3 DNA: TGTGCCAGCAGTCCCCGTTGGGGGTTGACGATCTCTGAAGCTTTCTTT. It codes for CASSPRWGLTISEAFF.

The rearrangement links TRBV10-1 to TRBJ1-1, with 8 bases matching TRBD1. The CDR3 covers 15 residues. Looked up from germline, CDR1 is WNHNN and CDR2 is SYGVQD (reference sequence). The J segment lost 0 bases and the V segment lost 6 bases, leaving 6 bases of the junction unmatched. CDR3 residues: CASRLNRGMNTEAFF. CDR3 nucleotides: TGCGCCAGCAGGCTTAACAGGGGGATGAACACTGAAGCTTTCTTT.

This clone was seen once. The gene calls are TRBV4-3 and TRBJ1-3, with D unclear. The CDR3 has 14 amino acids. The germline V gene encodes CDR1 LGHNA and CDR2 YSLEER. Trimming cost V 0 bases and J 4 bases, with 7 bases left between them. The CDR3 nucleotides are TGCGCCAGCAGCCAAGATGCCGAAGGAAACACCATATATTTT. This translates into CASSQDAEGNTIYF.

This chain connects TRBV7-9 to TRBJ2-2, with D uncertain. CDR1 and CDR2 (germline): SEHNR, FQNEAQ (reference sequence). This CDR3 spans 13 amino acids. With 0 bases removed from V and 8 bases from J, the gap between germline ends came to 7 bases. The CDR3, as DNA: TGTGCCAGCAGCTTAGCCGCCGTGGGGGAGCTGTTTTTT. This codes for CASSLAAVGELFF.

The chain's CDR3 is CASSVDRGREQYF. The CDR3 bases are TGTGCCAGCAGCGTCGACAGGGGTAGAGAGCAGTACTTC. The chain couples TRBV7-2 to TRBJ2-7; 8 bases line up with TRBD1. The ends lost 5 bases at V and 7 bases at J; junction bases unmatched: 7. This CDR3 is 13 amino acids long. Germline V gives CDR1 SGHTA, CDR2 FQGNSA.

The chain carries TRBV6-5 and TRBJ1-2, with D hard to call. Trimming left V 4 bases short and J 0 bases short, with 9 bases between. Germline CDR1 MNHEY, CDR2 SVGAGI. The CDR3 contains 14 residues. The CDR3 DNA reads TGTGCCAGCAGTTCAGGAACTTCTAACTATGGCTACACCTTC. Translation: CASSSGTSNYGYTF.

This clone was observed once. The chain joins TRBV21-1 to TRBJ1-4; TRBD1 was called by the table and not checked on the DNA. TRBV21-1 is reported as a pseudogene. This CDR3 spans 18 amino acids. The CDR3 bases are TGTGCCAGCAGCAAACAGGGGGACAGCTTCACAACTAATGAAAAACTGTTTTTT. Its translation is CASSKQGDSFTTNEKLFF.

This clone showed up just a few times. The genes are TRBV3-1 (or the pseudogene TRBV3-2) and TRBJ1-5; D might be TRBD1 (5 bases). The CDR3 covers 16 residues. CDR1 LGHDT and CDR2 YNNKEL come from the germline V gene (reference sequence). V was pared by 0 bases and J by 3 bases, with 12 bases between. CDR3 sequence reads: CASSQDRGMNNQPQHF. CDR3 in DNA: TGTGCCAGCAGCCAAGATCGGGGGATGAACAATCAGCCCCAGCATTTT.

The chain employs TRBV18 and TRBJ2-7, with 10 bases matching TRBD1. CDR1 KGHSH and CDR2 LQKENI come from the germline V gene. V lost 6 bases and J lost 6; bases outside the gene matches: 5. The CDR3 is 13 amino acids. CDR3 loop: CASSGTGAGEQYF. The DNA for the CDR3 is TGTGCCAGCTCGGGGACAGGGGCAGGCGAGCAGTACTTC.

The rearrangement uses TRBV27 and TRBJ1-5; no clear D. Germline CDR1 and CDR2: MNHEY and SMNVEV (reference sequence). V was cut by 5 bases and J by 6 bases, with 14 bases left in between. The CDR3 is 14 residues long. This chain's CDR3 is CASSLRGGGQPQHF. The CDR3 nucleotides read TGTGCCAGCAGTCTGCGGGGAGGAGGTCAGCCCCAGCATTTT.

This clone appeared a single time. The chain employs TRBV7-2 and TRBJ2-2, with TRBD2 as a possible D gene (5 bases). Per the germline V gene, CDR1 is SGHTA and CDR2 is FQGNSA. V was pared by 3 bases and J by 3 bases, with 11 bases between. The CDR3 has 15 amino acids. The CDR3 sequence: CASSFRVAHTGELFF. CDR3 nucleotide sequence: TGTGCCAGCAGCTTTAGGGTAGCGCACACCGGGGAGCTGTTTTTT.

The chain is built from TRBV5-4 and TRBJ1-1; D ambiguous. The CDR3 covers 17 residues. From germline, CDR1 is SGHNT and CDR2 YYREEE (reference sequence). The V end lost 4 bases, the J end lost 0 bases, and 19 bases lay between the germline ends. CDR3 sequence: CASSQRQWGRMNTEAFF. CDR3 DNA: TGTGCCAGCAGCCAACGACAATGGGGTCGGATGAACACTGAAGCTTTCTTT.

The V gene is TRBV11-2, the J gene TRBJ1-6, with a possible D match to TRBD1 (6 bases). This CDR3 is built from 18 residues. The V gene's germline CDR1 is SGHAT and CDR2 FQNNGV. With 1 base removed from V and 5 bases from J, the gap between germline ends came to 18 bases. The CDR3 DNA reads as TGTGCCAGCAGCTTAGGATTCGGGAGGGGGAAAAATAATTCACCCCTCCACTTT. Protein product: CASSLGFGRGKNNSPLHF.

This chain uses TRBV30 with TRBJ1-1, with a tentative D call TRBD1 (5 bases). Trimming shortened V by 0 bases and J by 8 bases, and 16 bases separated the two germline ends. There are 14 residues in the CDR3. Germline values: CDR1 GTSNPN, CDR2 SVGIG (reference sequence). CDR3 sequence (DNA): TGTGCCTGGAGTGTACGAGACAGTCAGCCAGAAGCTTTCTTT. Protein product: CAWSVRDSQPEAFF.

The chain couples TRBV24-1 to TRBJ1-1, with no clear D. V dropped 7 bases and J dropped 12 bases, with 20 bases sitting between them. CDR1 is KGHDR and CDR2 is SFDVKD in the germline V gene. The CDR3 contains 13 residues. The CDR3 spells CATSDGHPRMTFF. The CDR3 DNA sequence: TGTGCCACCAGCGATGGGCACCCGCGGATGACTTTCTTT.

The CDR3 nucleotides are TGTGCCAGCAGTTACTTAAAGCGGGGGGCCCGGGGGCAGTTCTTC. It yields the protein CASSYLKRGARGQFF. V is TRBV6-5 and J is TRBJ2-1; 9 nucleotides align to TRBD2. The CDR3 extends over 15 amino acids. V was pared by 1 base and J by 12 bases, with 10 bases of the junction left unmatched. The germline gives CDR1 MNHEY, CDR2 SVGAGI.

J is TRBJ1-2 and V is TRBV18, with D perhaps matching TRBD1 (6 bases). The CDR3 runs to 15 residues. With 4 bases removed from V and 8 bases from J, the gap between germline ends came to 20 bases. Germline V gives CDR1 KGHSH, CDR2 LQKENI. CDR3 residues: CASSLATPPGEGYTF. The CDR3 nucleotides read TGTGCCAGCTCACTCGCAACCCCACCAGGGGAGGGCTACACCTTC.

This chain connects TRBV6-5 to TRBJ2-7, with 9 bases identical to TRBD2. The CDR3 totals 15 residues. The V gene's germline CDR1 is MNHEY and CDR2 SVGAGI. V shed 3 bases and J 7 bases; nucleotides not matched to a gene: 10. CDR3 coding DNA: TGTGCCAGCAGTTATCTAGCGGGATCCCTTCTGGAGCAGTACTTC. It encodes CASSYLAGSLLEQYF.